One sample yielded the 14 T cell receptor beta chains listed below, sequenced in a study of CD8 T cells in ankylosing spondylitis (TCRdb year 2017). Libraries were constructed by 5' RACE. The instrument was an Illumina HiSeq 2500. The public reads were reanalyzed by TCRdb: fastp trimming at Q25, MiXCR alignment, in-frame beta chains only. Rows merge per CDR3 protein into single entries with the most common DNA and genes. This sample lists about 250,000 distinct CDR3 sequences; approximately 20% were detected once. In total, the top ten clones hold around 33% of the sample. The sequenced material came from blood, either unsorted or a sorted T cell fraction (not recorded which). All receptors come from a male donor with ankylosing spondylitis or in good health (not recorded which).

This clonotype was counted many times. This rearrangement joins TRBV12-3 or TRBV12-4 to TRBJ2-3, with D possibly being TRBD2 (6 bases). Trimming cost V 2 bases and J 1 base, with 10 bases left between them. This CDR3 comprises 15 residues. The CDR3 DNA follows: TGTGCCAGCAGTTTACGGGGGACCGGCACAGATACGCAGTATTTT. Translating it yields CASSLRGTGTDTQYF.

Ten or more counts support this clonotype. This chain connects TRBV20-1 to TRBJ2-7; D uncertain. Germline V gene data show CDR1 as DFQATT and CDR2 as SNEGSKA (reference sequence). V was cut by 0 bases and J by 3 bases, with 15 bases left in between. The CDR3 is 15 residues long. The CDR3 sequence: CSARDLPSENYEQYF. The CDR3 region has the DNA TGCAGTGCTAGAGATTTGCCGAGTGAAAACTACGAGCAGTACTTC.

This chain connects TRBV6-1 to TRBJ2-1; D gene unclear. CDR1 MNHNS and CDR2 SASEGT come from the germline V gene. This CDR3 is 13 amino acids long. V lost 5 bases to trimming and J lost 6 bases, with 11 bases between them. CDR3 nucleotide sequence: TGTGCCAGCAGTCCCTGGACCGTCAATGAGCAGTTCTTC. It is translated as CASSPWTVNEQFF.

This clonotype was counted at least ten times. The gene calls are TRBV29-1 and TRBJ2-1, with 8 bases lining up with TRBD2. Germline V gives CDR1 SQVTM, CDR2 ANQGSEA. This CDR3 comprises 15 residues. The V segment lost 0 bases and the J segment 6 bases; nucleotides outside the gene matches: 7. CDR3: CSVEDPSGSGNEQFF. The CDR3 DNA reads TGCAGCGTTGAAGATCCGAGCGGGAGTGGCAATGAGCAGTTCTTC.

This clonotype was seen only once. The chain combines TRBV6-4 with TRBJ2-2; D may be TRBD1 (6 bases). V shed 0 bases and J shed 6 bases, with 8 bases lying between them. The CDR3 extends over 14 amino acids. Germline V gene sequence: CDR1 MRHNA, CDR2 SNTAGT. Written as DNA, the CDR3 is TGTGCCAGCAGTGACTCCGAGGGGGCCGGGGAGCTGTTTTTT. Translating gives CASSDSEGAGELFF.

There are a few counts of this clonotype. J is TRBJ2-7 and V is TRBV12-3 or TRBV12-4, with 13 bases fitting TRBD2. V shed 3 bases and J 0 bases; nucleotides not matched to a gene: 8. This CDR3 has 18 residues. The CDR3 DNA sequence: TGTGCCAGCAGTTTGTCCACTAGCGGGAGGGAAAGCTCCTACGAGCAGTACTTC. Its protein product is CASSLSTSGRESSYEQYF.

The chain has TRBV20-1 and TRBJ2-7, with 9 bases lining up with TRBD2. The CDR3 has 13 residues. With 5 bases clipped from V and 2 bases from J, the junction kept 4 bases outside the gene matches. CDR1 and CDR2 from the germline V gene are DFQATT and SNEGSKA (reference sequence). The CDR3 protein is CSARPSGAYEQYF. The DNA of the CDR3 is TGCAGTGCTCGCCCTAGCGGGGCCTACGAGCAGTACTTC.

This chain's CDR3 is CASSWGRSYEQFF. The CDR3, as DNA: TGTGCCAGCAGTTGGGGCAGGAGCTATGAGCAGTTCTTC. This rearrangement joins TRBV12-3 or TRBV12-4 to TRBJ2-1; weak D call: TRBD1 (5 bases). V dropped 4 bases and J dropped 8 bases, with 12 bases sitting between them. The CDR3 totals 13 residues.

This clonotype has at least ten counts. V usage is TRBV21-1 and J usage is TRBJ2-1; the D call of TRBD2 is as the table states it, not checked on the DNA. TRBV21-1 is recorded as a pseudogene. CDR3 length: 17 amino acids. CDR3 DNA sequence: TGTGCCAGCAGCAGTCGGGAGCCCGGGACTAGTCGTAGTGAGCAGTTCTTC. It encodes CASSSREPGTSRSEQFF.

This chain joins TRBV20-1 and TRBJ2-7; 7 bases match TRBD2. Germline-derived CDR1 and CDR2 are DFQATT and SNEGSKA (reference sequence). J was trimmed by 5 bases and V by 4 bases; bases with no gene match: 14. CDR3 size: 15 residues. CDR3 nucleotides: TGCAGTGCTAAAGAAGAAGCGGGACTTTGGCACGAGCAGTACTTC. Translated, it gives CSAKEEAGLWHEQYF.

In this sample, this clonotype turned up a few times. This chain connects TRBV27 to TRBJ1-2, with D perhaps TRBD1 (5 bases). This CDR3 has 13 residues. Germline V gene lookup returns CDR1 MNHEY and CDR2 SMNVEV (reference sequence). Trimming left V 2 bases short and J 7 bases short, with 11 bases between. The CDR3 DNA follows: TGTGCCAGCAGTTTACAGGGCGCGGGTGGCTACACCTTC. Translation gives CASSLQGAGGYTF.

This clonotype was detected many times. The chain couples TRBV4-3 to TRBJ2-7, with D perhaps assigned TRBD1 or TRBD2 (6 bases each). Trimming left V 2 bases short and J 7 bases short, with 21 bases between. Germline V lookup: CDR1 LGHNA, CDR2 YSLEER. This CDR3 region has 16 residues. The CDR3 sequence: CASSQRLTGRGWEQYF. In nucleotides, the CDR3 is TGCGCCAGCAGCCAAAGGTTGACAGGCCGGGGGTGGGAGCAGTACTTC.

The CDR3 sequence: CASSQRLAGGYNEQFF. CDR3 DNA sequence: TGTGCCAGCAGCCAAAGACTAGCGGGGGGGTACAATGAGCAGTTCTTC. The chain is built from TRBV4-2 and TRBJ2-1, with TRBD2 matching over 14 bases. Germline V CDR1 and CDR2: LGHNA, YNFKEQ. The junction had 1 base not matched to a gene; V was cut back by 2 bases and J by 4 bases. The CDR3 is made up of 16 amino acids.

The rearrangement uses TRBV5-6 and TRBJ2-5; 7 bases line up with TRBD1. This CDR3 has 15 amino acids. V lost 6 bases, J lost 5 bases, and 13 bases stayed unmatched. CDR1 is SGHDT and CDR2 is YYEEEE in the germline V gene. The CDR3 DNA sequence: TGTGCCAGCAACGAAAATACAGGGGTTCGGGAGACCCAGTACTTC. It codes for CASNENTGVRETQYF.